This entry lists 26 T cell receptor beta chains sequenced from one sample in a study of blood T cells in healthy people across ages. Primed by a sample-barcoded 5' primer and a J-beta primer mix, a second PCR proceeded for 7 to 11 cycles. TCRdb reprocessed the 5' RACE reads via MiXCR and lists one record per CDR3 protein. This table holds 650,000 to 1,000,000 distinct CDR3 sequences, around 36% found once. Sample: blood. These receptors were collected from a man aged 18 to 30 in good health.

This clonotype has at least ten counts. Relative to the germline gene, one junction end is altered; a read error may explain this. CDR3 DNA sequence: TGTGCCAGCAGCCAAGGTCTTGGCGAGCAGTACTTC. This translates into CASSQGLGEQYF. The V and J genes are TRBV4-1 and TRBJ2-7; no clear D. Germline values: CDR1 MGHRA, CDR2 YSYEKL. The length of the CDR3 is 12 residues.

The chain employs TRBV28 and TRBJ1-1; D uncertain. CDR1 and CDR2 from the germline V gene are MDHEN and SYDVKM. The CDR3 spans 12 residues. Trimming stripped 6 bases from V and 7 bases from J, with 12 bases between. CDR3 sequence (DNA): TGTGCCAGCAGGAAACCGTACTTTGAAGCTTTCTTT. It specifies CASRKPYFEAFF.

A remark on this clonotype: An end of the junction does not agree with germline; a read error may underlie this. For the CDR3, the DNA is TGTGTCAGCAGCCTGTGGGAGGGGGGTTCCTACGAGCAGTACTTC. Its protein product is CVSSLWEGGSYEQYF. V and J are TRBV7-6 and TRBJ2-7; weak D call: TRBD2 (7 bases). Germline V CDR1 and CDR2: SGHVS, FNYEAQ. This CDR3 comprises 15 residues.

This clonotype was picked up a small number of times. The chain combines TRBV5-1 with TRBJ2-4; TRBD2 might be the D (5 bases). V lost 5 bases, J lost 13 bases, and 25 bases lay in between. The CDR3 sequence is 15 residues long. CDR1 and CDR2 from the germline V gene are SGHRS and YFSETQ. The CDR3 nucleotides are TGCGCCAGCAGGGCGAATGTCGGGGTGGTAGTTGAGCAGTACTTC. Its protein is CASRANVGVVVEQYF.

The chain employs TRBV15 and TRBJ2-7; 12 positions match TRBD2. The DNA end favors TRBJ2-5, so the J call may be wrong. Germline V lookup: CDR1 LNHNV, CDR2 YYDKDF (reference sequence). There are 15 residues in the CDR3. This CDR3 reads CATSRTSGSLETQYF. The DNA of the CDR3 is TGTGCCACCAGCAGGACTAGCGGGAGTTTAGAGACCCAGTACTTC.

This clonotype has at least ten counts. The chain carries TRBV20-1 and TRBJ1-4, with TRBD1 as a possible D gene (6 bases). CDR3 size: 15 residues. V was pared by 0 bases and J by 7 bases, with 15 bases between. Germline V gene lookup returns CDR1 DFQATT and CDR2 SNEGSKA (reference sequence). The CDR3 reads CSARDLKQTGEKLFF. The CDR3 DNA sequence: TGCAGTGCTAGAGATCTGAAGCAGACAGGTGAAAAACTGTTTTTT.

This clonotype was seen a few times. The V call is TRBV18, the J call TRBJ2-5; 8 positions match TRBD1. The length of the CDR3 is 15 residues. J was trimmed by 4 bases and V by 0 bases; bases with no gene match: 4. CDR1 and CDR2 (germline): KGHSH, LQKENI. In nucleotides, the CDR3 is TGTGCCAGCTCACCACCTAGCACAGGGGGAGAGACCCAGTACTTC. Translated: CASSPPSTGGETQYF. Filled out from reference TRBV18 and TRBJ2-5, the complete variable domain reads NAGVMQNPRHLVRRRGQEARLRCSPMKGHSHVYWYRQLPEEGLKFMVYLQKENIIDESGMPKERFSAEFPKEGPSILRIQQVVRGDSAAYFCASSPPSTGGETQYFGPGTRLLVL.

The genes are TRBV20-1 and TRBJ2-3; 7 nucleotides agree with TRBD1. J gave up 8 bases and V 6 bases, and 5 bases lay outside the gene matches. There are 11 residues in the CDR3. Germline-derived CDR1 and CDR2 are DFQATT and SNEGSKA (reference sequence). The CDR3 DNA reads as TGCAGTGCAAAGGGGGCAGGTACGCAGTATTTT. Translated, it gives CSAKGAGTQYF.

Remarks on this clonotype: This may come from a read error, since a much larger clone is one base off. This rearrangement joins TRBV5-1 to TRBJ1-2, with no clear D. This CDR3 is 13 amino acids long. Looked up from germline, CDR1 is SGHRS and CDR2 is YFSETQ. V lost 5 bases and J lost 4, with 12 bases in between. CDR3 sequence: CASRVGDGYGYTF. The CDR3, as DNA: TGCGCCAGCAGAGTCGGGGATGGCTATGGCTACACCTTC.

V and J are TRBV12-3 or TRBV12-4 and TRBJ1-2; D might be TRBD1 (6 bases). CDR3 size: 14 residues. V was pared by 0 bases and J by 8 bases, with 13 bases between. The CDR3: CASSLAGGAEGYTF. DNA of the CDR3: TGTGCCAGCAGTTTAGCGGGGGGCGCGGAGGGCTACACCTTC.

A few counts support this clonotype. CDR3 amino acids: CATSSESGFPNEQYF. The CDR3, as DNA: TGTGCCACCAGCAGTGAGTCGGGCTTCCCCAACGAGCAGTACTTC. The chain recombines TRBV15 with TRBJ2-5; the D is unclear. The better agreement between TRBJ2-7 and the DNA end casts doubt on the J call. The CDR3 consists of 15 residues. Germline lookup yields CDR1 LNHNV and CDR2 YYDKDF (reference sequence).

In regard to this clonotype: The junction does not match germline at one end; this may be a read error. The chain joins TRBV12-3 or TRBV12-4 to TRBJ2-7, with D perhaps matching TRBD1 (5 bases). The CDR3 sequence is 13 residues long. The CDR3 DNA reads TGTGCCAGCAGTTTAGGACAGAGCCACGAGCAGTACTTT. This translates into CASSLGQSHEQYF.

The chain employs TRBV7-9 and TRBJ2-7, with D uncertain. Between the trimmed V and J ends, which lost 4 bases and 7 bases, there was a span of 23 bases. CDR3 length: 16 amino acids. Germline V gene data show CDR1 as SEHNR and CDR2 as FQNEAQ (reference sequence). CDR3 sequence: CASSWGTALMVNEQYF. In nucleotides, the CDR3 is TGTGCCAGCAGCTGGGGAACAGCGTTGATGGTTAATGAGCAGTACTTC.

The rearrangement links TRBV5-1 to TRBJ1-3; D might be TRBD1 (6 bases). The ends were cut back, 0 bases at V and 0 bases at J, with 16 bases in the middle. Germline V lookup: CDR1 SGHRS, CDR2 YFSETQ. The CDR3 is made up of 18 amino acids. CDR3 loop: CASSLDPSGHSSGNTIYF. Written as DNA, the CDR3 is TGCGCCAGCAGCTTGGATCCTTCGGGACACTCCTCTGGAAACACCATATATTTT.

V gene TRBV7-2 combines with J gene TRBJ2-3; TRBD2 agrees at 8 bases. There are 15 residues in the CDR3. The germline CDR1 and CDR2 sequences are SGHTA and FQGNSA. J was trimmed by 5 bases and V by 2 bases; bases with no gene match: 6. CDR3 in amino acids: CASSLRGGAVDTQYF. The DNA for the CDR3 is TGTGCCAGCAGCTTACGGGGGGGTGCGGTAGATACGCAGTATTTT.

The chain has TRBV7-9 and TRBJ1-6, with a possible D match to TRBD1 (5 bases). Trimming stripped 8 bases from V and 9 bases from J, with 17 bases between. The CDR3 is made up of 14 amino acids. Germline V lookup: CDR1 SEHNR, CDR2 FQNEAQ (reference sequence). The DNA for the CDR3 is TGTGCCAGCGTACCCAGGGTCGGAGCTTCACCCCTCCACTTT. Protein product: CASVPRVGASPLHF. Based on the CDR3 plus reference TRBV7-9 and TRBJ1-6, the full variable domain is DTGVSQNPRHKITKRGQNVTFRCDPISEHNRLYWYRQTLGQGPEFLTYFQNEAQLEKSRLLSDRFSAERPKGSFSTLEIQRTEQGDSAMYLCASVPRVGASPLHFGNGTRLTVT.

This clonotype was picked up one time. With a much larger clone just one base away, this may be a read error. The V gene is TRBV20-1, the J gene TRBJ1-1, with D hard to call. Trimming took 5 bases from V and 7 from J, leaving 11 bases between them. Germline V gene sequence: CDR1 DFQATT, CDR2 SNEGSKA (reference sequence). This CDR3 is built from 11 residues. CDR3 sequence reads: CSAPNSCEAFF. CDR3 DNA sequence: TGCAGTGCTCCTAACTCCTGTGAAGCTTTCTTT.

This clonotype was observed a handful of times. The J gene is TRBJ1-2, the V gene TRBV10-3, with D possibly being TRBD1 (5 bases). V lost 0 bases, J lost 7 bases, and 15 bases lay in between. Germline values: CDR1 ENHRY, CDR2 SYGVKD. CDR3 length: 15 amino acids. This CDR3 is CAISESDRGAAGYTF. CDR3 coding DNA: TGTGCCATCAGTGAGTCGGACCGGGGCGCTGCTGGCTACACCTTC.

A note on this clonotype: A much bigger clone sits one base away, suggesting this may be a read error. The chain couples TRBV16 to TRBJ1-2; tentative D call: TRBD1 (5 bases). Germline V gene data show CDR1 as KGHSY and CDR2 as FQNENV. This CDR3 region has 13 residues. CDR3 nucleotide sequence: TGTGTCAGCAGCCAATGGGGCGGCTATGGCTACACCTTC. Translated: CVSSQWGGYGYTF.

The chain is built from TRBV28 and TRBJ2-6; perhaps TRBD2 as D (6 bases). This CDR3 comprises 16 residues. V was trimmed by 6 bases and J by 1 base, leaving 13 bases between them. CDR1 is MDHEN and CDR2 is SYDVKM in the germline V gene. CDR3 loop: CASSLGTQSGANVLTF. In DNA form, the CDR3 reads TGTGCCAGCAGCCTCGGGACTCAATCTGGGGCCAACGTCCTGACTTTC.

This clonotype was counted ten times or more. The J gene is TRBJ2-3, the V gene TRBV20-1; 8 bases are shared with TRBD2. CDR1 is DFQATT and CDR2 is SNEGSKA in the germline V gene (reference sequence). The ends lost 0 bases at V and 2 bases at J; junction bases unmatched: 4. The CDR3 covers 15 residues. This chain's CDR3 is CSARDGAGDTDTQYF. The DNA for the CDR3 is TGCAGTGCTAGAGATGGAGCGGGGGACACAGATACGCAGTATTTT.

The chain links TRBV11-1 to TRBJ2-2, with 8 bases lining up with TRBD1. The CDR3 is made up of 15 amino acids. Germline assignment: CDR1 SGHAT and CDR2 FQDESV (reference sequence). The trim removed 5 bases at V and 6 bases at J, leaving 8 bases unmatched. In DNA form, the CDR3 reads TGTGCCAGCAGCAAAGACAGGGGTGTCGCCGGGGAGCTGTTTTTT. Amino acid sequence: CASSKDRGVAGELFF.

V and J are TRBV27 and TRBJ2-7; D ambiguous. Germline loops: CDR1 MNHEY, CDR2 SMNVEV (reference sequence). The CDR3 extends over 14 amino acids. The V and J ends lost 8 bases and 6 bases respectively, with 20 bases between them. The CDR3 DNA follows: TGTGCCAGCTCACCCCAGTCCAGACCAATCGAGCAGTACTTC. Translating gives CASSPQSRPIEQYF.

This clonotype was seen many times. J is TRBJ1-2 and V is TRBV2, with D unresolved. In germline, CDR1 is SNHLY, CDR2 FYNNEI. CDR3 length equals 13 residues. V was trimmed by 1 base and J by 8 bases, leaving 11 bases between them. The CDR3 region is CASSEGQGRGYTF. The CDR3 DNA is TGTGCCAGCAGTGAAGGTCAAGGCAGGGGCTACACCTTC.

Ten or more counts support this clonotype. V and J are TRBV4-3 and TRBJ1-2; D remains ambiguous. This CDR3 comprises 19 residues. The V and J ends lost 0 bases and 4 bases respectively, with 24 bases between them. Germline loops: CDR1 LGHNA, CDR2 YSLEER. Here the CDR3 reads CASSQDRVVGRGPIYGYTF. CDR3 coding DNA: TGCGCCAGCAGCCAAGATCGTGTAGTAGGAAGAGGGCCCATCTATGGCTACACCTTC.

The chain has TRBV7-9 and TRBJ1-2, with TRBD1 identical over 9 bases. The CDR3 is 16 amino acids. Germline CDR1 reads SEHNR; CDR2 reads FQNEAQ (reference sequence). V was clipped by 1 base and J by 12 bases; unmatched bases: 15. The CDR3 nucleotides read TGTGCCAGCAGCTTAGGCCTTAGGACAGGGGTCTCGGCGCACACCTTC. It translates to CASSLGLRTGVSAHTF.